The next 32 T cell receptor beta chains were all read from a single sample in a study of blood T cell repertoires in COVID-19. The assay was immunoSEQ multiplex PCR, and TCRdb's table has in-frame clones only and misses some. In the table there are about 140,000 clones, around 81% of which are singletons. The material sequenced was peripheral blood. The receptor source for this set is a human donor in a cohort sampled during active COVID-19.

The V and J genes are TRBV7-9 and TRBJ1-3, with D maybe TRBD1 (5 bases). There are 15 residues in the CDR3. Germline CDR1 and CDR2: SEHNR and FQNEAQ (reference sequence). V lost 3 bases, J lost 6 bases, and 15 bases lay in between. This CDR3 reads CASSFSGSTENTIYF. CDR3 coding DNA: TGTGCCAGCAGCTTTTCAGGGTCAACAGAAAACACCATATATTTT.

V is TRBV11-3 and J is TRBJ2-7; TRBD1 might be the D (6 bases). Trimming removed 3 bases at V and 5 bases at J, with 17 bases between. Per germline, CDR1 SGHNT and CDR2 YENEEA. CDR3 length equals 15 residues. For the CDR3, the DNA is TGTGCCAGCAGCTTTGTCCAGGGGAGTATCCACGAGCAGTACTTC. Encoded protein: CASSFVQGSIHEQYF.

The rearrangement joins TRBV21-1 to TRBJ1-1. TRBV21-1 has pseudogene status. CDR3 length equals 15 residues. CDR3 DNA sequence: TGTGCCAGCAGCAAAGGAGAAAACTGGAACACTGAAGCTTTCTTT. Residues: CASSKGENWNTEAFF.

This chain links TRBV7-2 with TRBJ2-3; 7 nucleotides line up with TRBD1. J was trimmed by 5 bases and V by 3 bases; bases with no gene match: 2. This CDR3 has 13 residues. The germline CDR1 and CDR2 sequences are SGHTA and FQGNSA. This chain's CDR3 is CASSFDREDTQYF. DNA for the CDR3: TGTGCCAGCAGCTTCGACAGGGAAGATACGCAGTATTTT.

As concerns this clone: This sample includes further DNA sequences coding for the same CDR3. The rearrangement uses TRBV19 and TRBJ1-5; D is uncertain. This CDR3 is 14 amino acids long. Germline values: CDR1 LNHDA, CDR2 SQIVND (reference sequence). With 3 bases removed from V and 2 bases from J, the gap between germline ends came to 8 bases. In DNA, the CDR3 is TGTGCCAGTAGTATCGCGGGTGGCAATCAGCCCCAGCATTTT. Its protein is CASSIAGGNQPQHF.

V and J are TRBV5-1 and TRBJ2-3; D not certain. The V gene's germline CDR1 is SGHRS and CDR2 YFSETQ. The CDR3 length is 12 residues. Trimming removed 0 bases from V and 3 bases from J, with 2 bases in between. Here the CDR3 DNA reads TGCGCCAGCAGCTTGGCAACAGATACGCAGTATTTT. Its protein is CASSLATDTQYF.

This clone was counted only a few times. This chain uses TRBV27 with TRBJ1-6; D is perhaps TRBD1 (6 bases). The CDR3 totals 15 residues. Per germline, CDR1 MNHEY and CDR2 SMNVEV (reference sequence). The V gene lost 5 bases and the J gene lost 6 bases, with 14 bases spanning the gap. CDR3 sequence: CASSPFRQVNSPLHF. CDR3 nucleotide sequence: TGTGCCAGCAGTCCATTTAGACAGGTTAATTCACCCCTCCACTTT.

The gene calls are TRBV2 and TRBJ1-4; possibly TRBD1 for D (5 bases). The CDR3 contains 16 residues. V was pared by 5 bases and J by 0 bases, with 13 bases between. Germline assignment: CDR1 SNHLY and CDR2 FYNNEI. This CDR3 is CASSSGQTATNEKLFF. The DNA for the CDR3 is TGTGCCAGCAGTTCCGGACAAACGGCAACTAATGAAAAACTGTTTTTT.

This chain connects TRBV5-1 to TRBJ1-4, with 9 bases aligning to TRBD1. Trimming cost V 2 bases and J 2 bases; bases outside gene matches: 4. CDR3 length: 16 amino acids. CDR1 is SGHRS, CDR2 YFSETQ, per germline. The chain's CDR3 is CASSFLGTGTNEKLFF. CDR3 in DNA: TGCGCCAGCAGCTTTCTTGGGACAGGGACTAATGAAAAACTGTTTTTT.

The chain combines TRBV24-1 with TRBJ2-2; 8 bases map to TRBD1. Germline trimming cut 7 bases from V and 6 bases from J; bases unmatched to any gene: 6. This CDR3 contains 14 residues. Per the germline V gene, CDR1 is KGHDR and CDR2 is SFDVKD. CDR3 sequence: CATRGQAGSGELFF. The CDR3 bases are TGTGCCACCAGGGGACAGGCTGGTTCCGGGGAGCTGTTTTTT.

This clone appeared once. J is TRBJ2-2 and V is TRBV5-1, with D possibly being TRBD1 (5 bases). The CDR3 sequence is 14 residues long. CDR1 and CDR2 (germline): SGHRS, YFSETQ. With 1 base removed from V and 1 base from J, the gap between germline ends came to 5 bases. Written as DNA, the CDR3 is TGCGCCAGCAGCTTGCAGGGGAACACCGGGGAGCTGTTTTTT. Encoded protein: CASSLQGNTGELFF.

The V gene is TRBV5-1, the J gene TRBJ2-1, with 8 bases aligning to TRBD2. The CDR3 runs to 15 residues. Germline V CDR1 and CDR2: SGHRS, YFSETQ. With 2 bases clipped from V and 4 bases from J, the junction kept 5 bases outside the gene matches. The CDR3 DNA sequence: TGCGCCAGCAGCTTAGCGGGGGACCCATACAATGAGCAGTTCTTC. Protein sequence: CASSLAGDPYNEQFF.

The genes are TRBV29-1 and TRBJ2-5, with a weak D call TRBD2 (5 bases). The CDR3 totals 12 residues. Germline V gives CDR1 SQVTM, CDR2 ANQGSEA. V lost 5 bases, J lost 2 bases, and 9 bases lay in between. In DNA form, the CDR3 reads TGCAGCGTTAGGGAGTCTCAAGAGACCCAGTACTTC. Translation gives CSVRESQETQYF.

J is TRBJ2-2 and V is TRBV5-4; D is possibly TRBD2 (5 bases). The CDR3 is 16 amino acids. Germline V gene data show CDR1 as SGHNT and CDR2 as YYREEE (reference sequence). The germline V and J ends were trimmed by 0 bases and 1 base, with 10 bases remaining between them. CDR3 DNA: TGTGCCAGCAGCTTGGCGGGGTTAGGGAACACCGGGGAGCTGTTTTTT. Translating gives CASSLAGLGNTGELFF.

The V call is TRBV20-1, the J call TRBJ1-3; TRBD1 is a possible D gene (5 bases). Trimming stripped 3 bases from V and 0 bases from J, with 12 bases between. The length of the CDR3 is 15 residues. The germline V gene encodes CDR1 DFQATT and CDR2 SNEGSKA (reference sequence). CDR3 region: CSASRQGFSGNTIYF. The CDR3 bases are TGCAGTGCTAGTCGCCAGGGCTTCTCTGGAAACACCATATATTTT.

V gene TRBV11-2 combines with J gene TRBJ2-3, with 7 bases lining up with TRBD2. The J segment lost 6 bases and the V segment lost 1 base, leaving 1 base of the junction unmatched. CDR3 length: 13 amino acids. Germline loops: CDR1 SGHAT, CDR2 FQNNGV. CDR3 region: CASSLVRGDTQYF. In DNA form, the CDR3 reads TGTGCCAGCAGCTTAGTGCGGGGGGATACGCAGTATTTT. The variable domain in full, with the rest retrieved from reference TRBV11-2 and TRBJ2-3, is EAGVAQSPRYKIIEKRQSVAFWCNPISGHATLYWYQQILGQGPKLLIQFQNNGVVDDSQLPKDRFSAERLKGVDSTLKIQPAKLEDSAVYLCASSLVRGDTQYFGPGTRLTVL.

This clone was recorded only once. The chain combines TRBV4-1 with TRBJ2-4; TRBD2 matches 8 bases. The germline CDR1 and CDR2 sequences are MGHRA and YSYEKL. J was trimmed by 3 bases and V by 0 bases; bases with no gene match: 7. The CDR3 runs 17 residues. Here the CDR3 reads CASSQESSGGGKNIQYF. Written as DNA, the CDR3 is TGCGCCAGCAGCCAAGAATCGAGCGGGGGCGGCAAAAACATTCAGTACTTC.

This clone was counted only a few times. The J gene is TRBJ2-1, the V gene TRBV6-1; 8 positions match TRBD2. Per germline, CDR1 MNHNS and CDR2 SASEGT. The CDR3 sequence is 16 residues long. Losses at the gene ends were 2 bases for V and 4 bases for J; bases not matched to a gene: 7. In DNA, the CDR3 is TGTGCCAGCAGTGAAATCCCGGGGGGGCGGTACAATGAGCAGTTCTTC. Protein product: CASSEIPGGRYNEQFF.

This clone was picked up one time. The V gene is TRBV10-3, the J gene TRBJ1-5, with 9 bases fitting TRBD1. Looked up from germline, CDR1 is ENHRY and CDR2 is SYGVKD. The trim removed 4 bases at V and 5 bases at J, leaving 3 bases unmatched. CDR3 length equals 14 residues. The CDR3 DNA is TGTGCCATCAGTGCCGACAGGGGGTATCAGCCCCAGCATTTT. Residues: CAISADRGYQPQHF.

This clone occurred once. The V gene is TRBV7-2, the J gene TRBJ2-7; D uncertain. V lost 1 base to trimming and J lost 3 bases, with 7 bases between them. The CDR3 is made up of 13 amino acids. CDR1 SGHTA and CDR2 FQGNSA come from the germline V gene. The DNA for the CDR3 is TGTGCCAGCAGCTTAGAGCCTCGCTACGAGCAGTACTTC. Translating gives CASSLEPRYEQYF. The full variable domain, in which reference TRBV7-2 and TRBJ2-7 provide the parts outside the CDR3, is GAGVSQSPSNKVTEKGKDVELRCDPISGHTALYWYRQSLGQGLEFLIYFQGNSAPDKSGLPSDRFSAERTGGSVSTLTIQRTQQEDSAVYLCASSLEPRYEQYFGPGTRLTVT.

The chain couples TRBV7-2 to TRBJ2-7; tentatively, D is TRBD1 (6 bases). The length of the CDR3 is 16 residues. The ends were cut back, 5 bases at V and 2 bases at J, with 19 bases in the middle. In germline, CDR1 is SGHTA, CDR2 FQGNSA. The CDR3 protein is CASSQSLGTRTYEQYF. CDR3 DNA: TGTGCCAGCAGCCAGAGCCTCGGGACACGGACCTACGAGCAGTACTTC. Filled out from reference TRBV7-2 and TRBJ2-7, the complete variable domain reads GAGVSQSPSNKVTEKGKDVELRCDPISGHTALYWYRQSLGQGLEFLIYFQGNSAPDKSGLPSDRFSAERTGGSVSTLTIQRTQQEDSAVYLCASSQSLGTRTYEQYFGPGTRLTVT.

This clone came up a few times. The gene calls are TRBV6-4 and TRBJ2-2; D may be TRBD2 (5 bases). The CDR3 spans 16 residues. V was cut by 4 bases and J by 0 bases, with 12 bases left in between. CDR1 MRHNA and CDR2 SNTAGT come from the germline V gene. The CDR3 here is CASSVEDFANTGELFF. The CDR3 coding sequence is TGTGCCAGCAGTGTGGAGGATTTTGCGAACACCGGGGAGCTGTTTTTT.

This clone was seen a few times. The rearrangement links TRBV7-9 to TRBJ2-2; perhaps TRBD2 as D (5 bases). There are 17 residues in the CDR3. V was pared by 5 bases and J by 5 bases, with 21 bases between. The V gene's germline CDR1 is SEHNR and CDR2 FQNEAQ (reference sequence). CDR3 sequence: CASSPTPPSRGTGELFF. CDR3 DNA sequence: TGTGCCAGCAGCCCAACCCCCCCCAGTCGAGGGACCGGGGAGCTGTTTTTT. The full variable domain, with the rest looked up from reference TRBV7-9 and TRBJ2-2, is DTGVSQNPRHKITKRGQNVTFRCDPISEHNRLYWYRQTLGQGPEFLTYFQNEAQLEKSRLLSDRFSAERPKGSFSTLEIQRTEQGDSAMYLCASSPTPPSRGTGELFFGEGSRLTVL.

V usage is TRBV11-2 and J usage is TRBJ1-3, with D possibly being TRBD1 (5 bases). Per the germline V gene, CDR1 is SGHAT and CDR2 is FQNNGV. The CDR3 contains 13 residues. V shed 7 bases and J shed 4 bases, with 11 bases lying between them. In DNA, the CDR3 is TGTGCCAGCATGCGGGGGAAGGGAAACACCATATATTTT. Protein: CASMRGKGNTIYF.

The rearrangement uses TRBV12-3 or TRBV12-4 and TRBJ2-3; D ambiguous. Trimming stripped 6 bases from V and 4 bases from J, with 8 bases between. CDR3 length: 12 residues. As DNA, the CDR3 is TGTGCCAGCAGCCTTCTCCCAGATACGCAGTATTTT. The encoded protein is CASSLLPDTQYF.

The V gene is TRBV6-1, the J gene TRBJ2-5; TRBD2 is a possible D gene (5 bases). This CDR3 is built from 14 residues. Trimming cost V 1 base and J 5 bases, with 11 bases left between them. CDR1 and CDR2 from the germline V gene are MNHNS and SASEGT. Written as DNA, the CDR3 is TGTGCCAGCAGTGAAGTTCGCGGGTTTGAGACCCAGTACTTC. Translation gives CASSEVRGFETQYF.

The CDR3 loop is CAISGPDGGGPTDTQYF. The CDR3 DNA is TGTGCCATCAGTGGCCCCGATGGCGGGGGACCCACAGATACGCAGTATTTT. J is TRBJ2-3 and V is TRBV10-3, with 7 positions matching TRBD2. CDR3 length: 17 residues. The germline V gene encodes CDR1 ENHRY and CDR2 SYGVKD. V was clipped by 4 bases and J by 2 bases; unmatched bases: 12.

CDR3 nucleotides: TGTGCCAGCAGCTTAGTGGGCGCGGGTATGAACACCGGGGAGCTGTTTTTT. As protein: CASSLVGAGMNTGELFF. The chain is built from TRBV7-2 and TRBJ2-2, with D possibly being TRBD2 (5 bases). In germline, CDR1 is SGHTA, CDR2 FQGNSA. The CDR3 length is 17 residues. The V end lost 1 base, the J end lost 1 base, and 13 bases lay between the germline ends.

The chain carries TRBV4-1 and TRBJ1-5, with D unresolved. The V and J ends lost 4 bases and 3 bases respectively, with 7 bases between them. Germline CDR1 MGHRA, CDR2 YSYEKL. The CDR3 extends over 13 amino acids. CDR3 protein: CASSPTNNQPQHF. The CDR3 bases are TGCGCCAGCAGCCCCACAAACAATCAGCCCCAGCATTTT.

The V gene is TRBV7-2, the J gene TRBJ2-3, with D perhaps matching TRBD2 (6 bases). CDR1 and CDR2 from the germline V gene are SGHTA and FQGNSA. CDR3 length: 14 amino acids. The V end lost 5 bases, the J end lost 6 bases, and 15 bases lay between the germline ends. CDR3 protein: CASSPGVGMDTQYF. The CDR3 DNA follows: TGTGCCAGCAGCCCGGGGGTGGGTATGGATACGCAGTATTTT.

V is TRBV18 and J is TRBJ2-1, with TRBD1 identical over 10 bases. Germline CDR1 and CDR2: KGHSH and LQKENI. This CDR3 has 15 residues. V gave up 3 bases and J gave up 3 bases; unmatched junction bases: 2. CDR3 sequence (DNA): TGTGCCAGCTCACCGGACAGGGGGATCTACAATGAGCAGTTCTTC. Its translation is CASSPDRGIYNEQFF.

V usage is TRBV10-3 and J usage is TRBJ2-7, with D tentatively TRBD2 (6 bases). Germline V gene sequence: CDR1 ENHRY, CDR2 SYGVKD. Trimming shortened V by 8 bases and J by 6 bases, and 17 bases separated the two germline ends. The CDR3 contains 13 residues. For the CDR3, the DNA is TGTGCCATCCGGGCGGAGGGTTTCCCCGAGCAGTACTTC. Protein sequence: CAIRAEGFPEQYF.